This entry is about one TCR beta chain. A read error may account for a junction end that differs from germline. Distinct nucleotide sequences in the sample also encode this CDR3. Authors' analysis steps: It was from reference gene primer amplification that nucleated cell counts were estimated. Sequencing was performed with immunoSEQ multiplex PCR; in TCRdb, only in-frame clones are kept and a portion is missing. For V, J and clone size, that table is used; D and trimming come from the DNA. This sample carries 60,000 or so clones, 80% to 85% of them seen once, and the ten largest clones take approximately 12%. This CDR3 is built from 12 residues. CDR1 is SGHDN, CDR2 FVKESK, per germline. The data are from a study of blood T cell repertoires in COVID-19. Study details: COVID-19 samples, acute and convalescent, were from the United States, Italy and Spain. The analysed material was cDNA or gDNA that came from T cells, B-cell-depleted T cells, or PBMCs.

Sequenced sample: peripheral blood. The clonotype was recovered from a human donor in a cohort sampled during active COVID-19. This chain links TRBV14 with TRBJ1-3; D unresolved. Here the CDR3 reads CASSQVPYTIYF. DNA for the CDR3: TGTGCCAGTAGCCAAGTCCCCTACACCATATATTTT.